One and the same sample provided the 12 T cell receptor beta chains below, sequenced in a study of cytomegalovirus exposure and HLA in healthy donors (dated by TCRdb to the late 2010s). Library creation used the immunoSEQ multiplex PCR assay. A mixture of 60 forward primers for TCR Vbeta segments and 13 reverse primers for TCR Jbeta segments was used in the multiplex PCR. The table comes from immuneACCESS by way of TCRdb, which keeps in-frame sequences with V and J called. Part of the clones is missing from these tables; in studies checked, under half for an unresolved V gene and the rest for unknown reasons. The sample includes around 140,000 clones, with 60% to 85% observed a single time. The ten largest clones take up about 1.8% of the sample. Sample: PBMCs. The receptors were sampled from a female donor in good health and CMV-seropositive.

The CDR3 DNA reads TGTGCCAGCACCTTAGGACAGGACTACGAGCAGTACTTC. As protein: CASTLGQDYEQYF. V gene TRBV6-6 combines with J gene TRBJ2-7; 7 bases are a match to TRBD1. Germline assignment: CDR1 MNHNY and CDR2 SVGAGI (reference sequence). The CDR3 is made up of 13 amino acids. The trim removed 7 bases at V and 3 bases at J, leaving 6 bases unmatched.

V gene TRBV7-2 combines with J gene TRBJ2-7, with TRBD1 matching over 8 bases. Per germline, CDR1 SGHTA and CDR2 FQGNSA. This CDR3 region has 14 residues. The J segment lost 4 bases and the V segment lost 5 bases, leaving 7 bases of the junction unmatched. Here the CDR3 reads CASSQGQAGYEQYF. Written as DNA, the CDR3 is TGTGCCAGCAGCCAGGGACAGGCCGGATACGAGCAGTACTTC.

This CDR3 is CASSGGQSWTYEQYF. The DNA for the CDR3 is TGTGCCAGCAGTGGGGGGCAGAGTTGGACCTACGAGCAGTACTTC. This chain uses TRBV6-1 with TRBJ2-7, with D possibly TRBD1 on 6 matching bases. The germline V and J ends were trimmed by 4 bases and 2 bases, with 15 bases remaining between them. Looked up from germline, CDR1 is MNHNS and CDR2 is SASEGT. This CDR3 is 15 amino acids long.

The gene calls are TRBV9 and TRBJ1-6; D gene ambiguous. This CDR3 region has 16 residues. Germline CDR1 and CDR2: SGDLS and YYNGEE. Trimming shortened V by 4 bases and J by 0 bases, and 11 bases separated the two germline ends. CDR3 residues: CASSPHMSSYNSPLHF. CDR3 sequence (DNA): TGTGCCAGCAGCCCCCATATGAGCTCCTATAATTCACCCCTCCACTTT.

The chain links TRBV2 to TRBJ2-5, with a weak D call TRBD2 (6 bases). With 3 bases removed from V and 7 bases from J, the gap between germline ends came to 21 bases. There are 16 residues in the CDR3. CDR1 is SNHLY, CDR2 FYNNEI, per germline. CDR3 nucleotides: TGTGCCAGCAGTGAGGGCTGGGGGGTGCTGGGTGTGACCCAGTACTTC. This gives the protein CASSEGWGVLGVTQYF.

CDR3 DNA: TGTGCCAGTAGTAACGGACAGGACTATCAGCCCCAGCATTTT. This sequence encodes CASSNGQDYQPQHF. The V gene is TRBV19, the J gene TRBJ1-5; 7 positions match TRBD1. The J segment lost 5 bases and the V segment lost 4 bases, leaving 5 bases of the junction unmatched. The germline CDR1 and CDR2 sequences are LNHDA and SQIVND (reference sequence). The CDR3 has 14 amino acids.

This chain uses TRBV4-2 with TRBJ2-1; 7 bases line up with TRBD2. The germline V gene has CDR1 LGHNA and CDR2 YNFKEQ. V shed 1 base and J 2 bases; nucleotides not matched to a gene: 8. This CDR3 is 17 amino acids long. This chain's CDR3 is CASSQGGGRGTYNEQFF. CDR3 DNA: TGTGCCAGCAGCCAAGGGGGAGGGCGGGGCACCTACAATGAGCAGTTCTTC.

The chain couples TRBV10-1 to TRBJ2-2; 13 bases fit TRBD2. CDR3 size: 15 residues. J gave up 6 bases and V 2 bases, and 0 bases lay outside the gene matches. Germline V gives CDR1 WNHNN, CDR2 SYGVQD (reference sequence). The chain's CDR3 is CASSEGLAGAGELFF. In DNA, the CDR3 is TGCGCCAGCAGTGAGGGACTAGCGGGGGCCGGGGAGCTGTTTTTT.

The chain carries TRBV5-1 and TRBJ2-2; tentative D call: TRBD2 (7 bases). The V end lost 0 bases, the J end lost 4 bases, and 13 bases lay between the germline ends. Looked up from germline, CDR1 is SGHRS and CDR2 is YFSETQ. This CDR3 spans 16 amino acids. CDR3 protein: CASSLEGGGLTGELFF. CDR3 nucleotide sequence: TGCGCCAGCAGCTTGGAGGGGGGGGGCCTCACCGGGGAGCTGTTTTTT.

This chain connects TRBV7-2 to TRBJ2-5; D is uncertain. This CDR3 spans 13 amino acids. Deletions cut 2 bases from V and 2 bases from J, with 6 bases between. Germline CDR1 reads SGHTA; CDR2 reads FQGNSA. The CDR3 DNA reads TGTGCCAGCAGCTTACTAACTCAAGAGACCCAGTACTTC. Translating it yields CASSLLTQETQYF.

The chain carries TRBV14 and TRBJ2-3, with 7 positions matching TRBD2. With 4 bases clipped from V and 2 bases from J, the junction kept 9 bases outside the gene matches. This CDR3 is built from 16 residues. Per germline, CDR1 SGHDN and CDR2 FVKESK. CDR3 sequence: CASSRMYGGDTDTQYF. CDR3 sequence (DNA): TGTGCCAGCAGCCGCATGTATGGGGGGGACACAGATACGCAGTATTTT.

This clone was observed once. This chain joins TRBV19 and TRBJ1-6, with a tentative D call TRBD1 (6 bases). Germline values: CDR1 LNHDA, CDR2 SQIVND (reference sequence). This CDR3 region has 16 residues. Trimming removed 3 bases at V and 7 bases at J, with 16 bases between. The CDR3 sequence: CASSISGTRDNSPLHF. Written as DNA, the CDR3 is TGTGCCAGTAGTATCTCGGGGACAAGGGACAATTCACCCCTCCACTTT.